This T cell receptor beta chain derives from a study of control samples from healthy donors and cancer patients. Germline values: CDR1 MGHDK, CDR2 SYGVNS. V was pared by 2 bases and J by 4 bases, with 12 bases between. The CDR3 spans 15 residues. TCRdb's table, derived via immunoSEQ multiplex PCR, lists solely in-frame clones and lacks some. The sample includes 100,000 to 150,000 clones, 75% to 95% seen only once; the top ten take roughly 2.7%. The sample consisted of blood. This sequence joins TRBV25-1 and TRBJ1-5; tentative D call: TRBD1 (5 bases). This sequence was found in a man aged 40-55 years in good health. The CDR3 region is CASSEAGTGNQPQHF. In DNA, the CDR3 is TGTGCCAGCAGTGAAGCCGGGACTGGGAATCAGCCCCAGCATTTT.